The 14 T cell receptor beta chains below come from one sample, sequenced in a study of shared clonotypes between healthy human individuals. Profiled with immunoSEQ multiplex PCR; TCRdb holds only in-frame clones, not every one. The repertoire includes over a million clones, around four fifths of them detected once, and 1.4% to 1.5% sits in the top ten. Sequences were obtained from memory CD4+ T cells sorted from blood. Subset in this sample: CD45RA-negative fraction. The receptor set was obtained from a man aged 18 to 30 in good health.

V usage is TRBV5-1 and J usage is TRBJ1-4; D call uncertain. CDR3 length equals 15 residues. V lost 1 base and J lost 2, with 9 bases in between. Germline V gene data show CDR1 as SGHRS and CDR2 as YFSETQ. CDR3 nucleotides: TGCGCCAGCAGCTTGACATCCCTGACTAATGAAAAACTGTTTTTT. Amino acids: CASSLTSLTNEKLFF.

This clone has a single count. The chain combines TRBV13 with TRBJ2-3, with D perhaps matching TRBD1 or TRBD2 (5 bases each). Trimming took 7 bases from V and 2 from J, leaving 16 bases between them. The germline V gene has CDR1 PRHDT and CDR2 FYEKMQ (reference sequence). CDR3 length: 15 amino acids. The CDR3 reads CASTTWGLATDTQYF. For the CDR3, the DNA is TGTGCCAGCACCACCTGGGGGTTAGCCACAGATACGCAGTATTTT.

In DNA form, the CDR3 reads TGTGCCAGCAGCCCGGGACGAATGTTCGTGGAGCAGTACTTC. Translation gives CASSPGRMFVEQYF. The chain has TRBV6-5 and TRBJ2-7, with D perhaps matching TRBD1 or TRBD2 (5 bases each). The germline gives CDR1 MNHEY, CDR2 SVGAGI. This CDR3 has 14 residues. Trimming took off 6 bases at V and 7 bases at J, with 19 bases between the two ends.

A word on this clone: Additional DNA sequences in this sample encode the identical CDR3. CDR3 nucleotide sequence: TGCGCCAGCAGCTTGCCAAGCGGGGATACAGATACGCAGTATTTT. Its protein product is CASSLPSGDTDTQYF. V usage is TRBV5-1 and J usage is TRBJ2-3, with 7 bases matching TRBD2. The CDR3 contains 15 residues. CDR1 SGHRS and CDR2 YFSETQ come from the germline V gene. Losses at the gene ends were 1 base for V and 3 bases for J; bases not matched to a gene: 5. Full variable domain (missing parts from reference TRBV5-1 and TRBJ2-3): KAGVTQTPRYLIKTRGQQVTLSCSPISGHRSVSWYQQTPGQGLQFLFEYFSETQRNKGNFPGRFSGRQFSNSRSEMNVSTLELGDSALYLCASSLPSGDTDTQYFGPGTRLTVL.

This chain links TRBV7-2 with TRBJ2-3; maybe TRBD2 (6 bases). CDR1 and CDR2 (germline): SGHTA, FQGNSA. Between the trimmed V and J ends, which lost 3 bases and 3 bases, there was a span of 13 bases. CDR3 length: 15 residues. The chain's CDR3 is CASSLAGRGTDTQYF. The CDR3, as DNA: TGTGCCAGCAGCTTGGCCGGGAGAGGGACAGATACGCAGTATTTT.

This chain uses TRBV7-9 with TRBJ1-6; D not certain. The CDR3 is made up of 18 amino acids. The germline V and J ends were trimmed by 2 bases and 4 bases, with 18 bases remaining between them. Germline V gives CDR1 SEHNR, CDR2 FQNEAQ (reference sequence). The CDR3 nucleotides are TGTGCCAGCAGCTTAAATAGAGGCAGAGCTGAATATAATTCACCCCTCCACTTT. Its translation: CASSLNRGRAEYNSPLHF.

The rearrangement uses TRBV7-2 and TRBJ2-6; the match to TRBD1 covers 11 bases. V dropped 1 base and J dropped 6; count of bases not matched to a gene: 11. The CDR3 has 19 amino acids. Germline V CDR1 and CDR2: SGHTA, FQGNSA. CDR3 region: CASSLVGTGGTLLANVLTF. The CDR3 region has the DNA TGTGCCAGCAGCTTAGTCGGGACAGGGGGTACCTTATTGGCCAACGTCCTGACTTTC.

J is TRBJ1-2 and V is TRBV7-5; the listed D gene, TRBD1, was not tested against the DNA. TRBV7-5 is a recognized pseudogene. The CDR3 is 14 residues long. CDR3 sequence reads: CASSLESTGYGYTF. CDR3 coding DNA: TGTGCCAGCAGCTTAGAGTCGACAGGGTACGGCTACACCTTC.

The genes are TRBV2 and TRBJ2-1; D uncertain. Trimming cost V 5 bases and J 6 bases, with 5 bases left between them. This CDR3 region has 11 residues. Germline CDR1 and CDR2: SNHLY and FYNNEI. CDR3 amino acids: CASSYLNEQFF. The CDR3 nucleotides are TGTGCCAGCAGTTATCTCAATGAGCAGTTCTTC. The complete variable domain, with remaining parts taken from reference TRBV2 and TRBJ2-1, reads EPEVTQTPSHQVTQMGQEVILRCVPISNHLYFYWYRQILGQKVEFLVSFYNNEISEKSEIFDDQFSVERPDGSNFTLKIRSTKLEDSAMYFCASSYLNEQFFGPGTRLTVL.

This clone was seen many times. This chain joins TRBV7-6 and TRBJ2-1, with D perhaps TRBD1 or TRBD2 (5 bases each). CDR1 SGHVS and CDR2 FNYEAQ come from the germline V gene. This CDR3 comprises 12 residues. The V gene lost 5 bases and the J gene lost 8 bases, with 10 bases spanning the gap. CDR3 protein: CASSMRGDEQFF. CDR3 nucleotide sequence: TGTGCCAGCAGCATGAGAGGGGATGAGCAGTTCTTC.

V gene TRBV9 combines with J gene TRBJ1-5; maybe TRBD1 (5 bases). Germline CDR1 and CDR2: SGDLS and YYNGEE. The V and J ends lost 6 bases and 5 bases respectively, with 9 bases between them. The CDR3 has 12 residues. This chain's CDR3 is CASMGLDQPQHF. The CDR3 DNA follows: TGTGCCAGCATGGGGCTGGATCAGCCCCAGCATTTT. Full variable domain (outside the CDR3, taken from reference TRBV9 and TRBJ1-5): DSGVTQTPKHLITATGQRVTLRCSPRSGDLSVYWYQQSLDQGLQFLIQYYNGEERAKGNILERFSAQQFPDLHSELNLSSLELGDSALYFCASMGLDQPQHFGDGTRLSIL.

The gene calls are TRBV9 and TRBJ2-3; 9 positions match TRBD2. The germline CDR1 and CDR2 sequences are SGDLS and YYNGEE. The CDR3 is 14 residues long. Trimming cost V 2 bases and J 4 bases; bases outside gene matches: 2. The CDR3 region is CASSVRTSADTQYF. The CDR3 coding sequence is TGTGCCAGCAGCGTTAGGACTAGCGCAGATACGCAGTATTTT.

The chain links TRBV4-1 to TRBJ1-5; TRBD1 matches at 7 bases. The CDR3 contains 14 residues. The germline CDR1 and CDR2 sequences are MGHRA and YSYEKL. J was trimmed by 7 bases and V by 0 bases; bases with no gene match: 3. The CDR3 loop reads CASSQEQGRQPQHF. The CDR3 nucleotides read TGCGCCAGCAGCCAAGAACAGGGGAGGCAGCCCCAGCATTTT.

V usage is TRBV10-3 and J usage is TRBJ1-6, with D perhaps TRBD1 (6 bases). The germline V gene has CDR1 ENHRY and CDR2 SYGVKD. V shed 8 bases and J shed 7 bases, with 15 bases lying between them. There are 14 residues in the CDR3. CDR3 sequence (DNA): TGTGCCATCGGGGGCCGGGACGGAAATTCACCCCTCCACTTT. Protein product: CAIGGRDGNSPLHF.